The rows below give T cell receptor beta chains drawn from one sample of a study of cytomegalovirus exposure and HLA in healthy donors. Measured with immunoSEQ multiplex PCR; TCRdb has only the in-frame clones, and not every one. The table includes 80,000 to 95,000 clones, 55% to 85% detected once. Specimen: PBMCs. These receptors originate from a woman aged 18 to 35 in good health and CMV-seropositive. CDR3s include the opening cysteine and the closing phenylalanine or tryptophan. The D gene is left open where the match is weak. Some rows mark clone size as missing; the rest say once, few, many or name a class of expanded clone.

d_call j_call clone_size v_call cdr3_aa cdr3_nt
- TRBJ2-1 - TRBV5-6 CASSQLDRAYNEQFF TGTGCCAGCAGCCAACTCGACAGAGCATACAATGAGCAGTTCTTC
- TRBJ1-3 - TRBV7-8 CASSPLRGSGNTIYF TGTGCCAGCAGCCCCCTTCGGGGGTCTGGAAACACCATATATTTT
- TRBJ2-7 - TRBV29-1 CSVATETYEQYF TGCAGCGTAGCGACGGAAACCTACGAGCAGTACTTC
- TRBJ1-1 - TRBV6-6 CASSYDSGNTEAFF TGTGCCAGCAGTTACGATTCGGGGAACACTGAAGCTTTCTTT
- TRBJ2-3 - TRBV7-3 CASTQGIGGTDTQYF TGTGCCAGCACCCAGGGAATTGGGGGCACAGATACGCAGTATTTT
- TRBJ1-2 - TRBV9 CASSDRVHGYTF TGTGCCAGCAGTGACAGAGTCCATGGCTACACCTTC
- TRBJ2-3 - TRBV7-3 CASSFVGDIDTQYF TGTGCCAGCAGCTTTGTGGGCGACATAGATACGCAGTATTTT
- TRBJ1-4 few TRBV5-4 CASSPGGGEKLFF TGTGCCAGCAGCCCGGGAGGCGGAGAAAAACTGTTTTTT
- TRBJ1-1 - TRBV7-6 CASSLTLNTEAFF TGTGCCAGCAGCTTGACACTGAACACTGAAGCTTTCTTT
TRBD1 TRBJ2-1 few TRBV27 CASSPRDRVNNEQFF TGTGCCAGCAGTCCCCGGGACAGGGTCAACAATGAGCAGTTCTTC
- TRBJ2-7 - TRBV21-1 CASSTPGLAGGVNQQYF TGTGCCAGCAGCACACCGGGACTAGCGGGAGGGGTTAATCAGCAGTACTTC
- TRBJ1-2 - TRBV25-1 CASSEGREKGYTF TGTGCCAGCAGTGAGGGGAGGGAAAAGGGCTACACCTTC
- TRBJ2-1 - TRBV7-8 CASSNPENEQFF TGTGCCAGCAGCAACCCCGAGAATGAGCAGTTCTTC
TRBD1 TRBJ2-5 - TRBV7-3 CASSLGTGQETQYF TGTGCCAGCAGCTTAGGGACAGGCCAAGAGACCCAGTACTTC
TRBD1 TRBJ1-2 - TRBV18 CASSRGQADGYTF TGTGCCAGCTCAAGGGGACAGGCAGATGGCTACACCTTC